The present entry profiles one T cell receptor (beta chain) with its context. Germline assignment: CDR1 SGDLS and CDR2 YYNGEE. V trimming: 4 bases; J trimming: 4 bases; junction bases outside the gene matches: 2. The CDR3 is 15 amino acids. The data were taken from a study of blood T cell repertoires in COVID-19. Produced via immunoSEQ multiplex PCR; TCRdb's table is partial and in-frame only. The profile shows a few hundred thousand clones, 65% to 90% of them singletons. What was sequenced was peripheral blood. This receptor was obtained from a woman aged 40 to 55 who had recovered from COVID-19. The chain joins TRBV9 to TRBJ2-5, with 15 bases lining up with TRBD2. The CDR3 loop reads CASSLGLAGGETQYF. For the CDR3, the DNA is TGTGCCAGCAGCTTGGGACTAGCGGGGGGAGAGACCCAGTACTTC.